The entry below describes one T cell receptor (beta chain). The antigen it binds to is not known. The input lacks base qualities; no much larger clone sits a single base away. This record belongs to a study of blood T cell repertoires in COVID-19 (dated by TCRdb to 2018 to 2021). About the study as a whole: Collaborator samples came from the United States, Italy and Spain and covered acute and convalescent phases of COVID-19. The samples were drawn from the first 160 participants of the ongoing ImmuneRACE study and from 1,254 subjects provided by 6 global collaborators. HLA class I and class II types, where available, came from metadata supplied by the sample provider rather than from assay-based typing. Nearly every sample came with metadata listing a de-identified subject ID, COVID-19 status, age in years and sex. Deeply sampled blood TCRbeta repertoires from subjects exposed to, actively infected with, or recovered from COVID-19 were included in the dataset. The prospective study material was composed of cDNA or gDNA derived from T cells, B-cell-depleted T cells, or PBMCs. The repertoires were released in a freely available public database meant as a resource for research on the immune response to SARS-CoV-2.

Each collaborating institution followed its own protocols to collect whole blood in K2EDTA tubes. Collaborator samples were shipped for TCRbeta analysis as frozen whole blood, isolated PBMCs, or DNA extracted from either sample type. TCRbeta CDR3 regions were amplified from genomic DNA by means of the immunoSEQ Assay, a bias-controlled multiplex PCR. In the source study's methods: The number of nucleated cells in each sample was estimated from the amplification of reference gene primers within the assay. Sequence reads were collapsed and filtered to measure the absolute abundance of every unique TCRbeta CDR3 rearrangement. For each sample, productive Simpson clonality was calculated as the square root of Simpson's diversity index across productive rearrangements. TCRdb retrieved this table from immuneACCESS and kept in-frame rearrangements only. Not all clones are present; in checked studies, unresolved V genes account for under half, and no reason is known for the remainder. D and trimming were read from the DNA, whereas the V and J calls and clone size are those reported in that table. This sample lists around 20,000 clones; 80% to 90% were detected once. The ten largest clones represent roughly 10% of the sample.

From a lookup of the germline V gene (reference sequence), CDR1 and CDR2 are LNHDA and SQIVND. The CDR3 numbers 19 residues from cysteine through phenylalanine. Solely the CDR3 DNA is kept, with 57 bases framed from the first base. V has 4 bases trimmed and J has 8 bases trimmed; junction bases matching no gene number 19. What the work shows at the level of the full study, not this receptor alone: How much clinical and demographic metadata was included differed by source and by participant, and the metadata was provided uncurated.

Sequenced input: peripheral blood. Recombination joined TRBV19 with TRBJ2-1; TRBD1 matches 11 bases in the middle. This receptor was taken from a human donor in a cohort sampled during active COVID-19. This receptor carries the CDR3 CASSTYSSGTGGPGDEQFF. At the DNA level, the sequence is TGTGCCAGTAGTACCTACTCCTCCGGGACAGGGGGGCCAGGGGATGAGCAGTTCTTC.